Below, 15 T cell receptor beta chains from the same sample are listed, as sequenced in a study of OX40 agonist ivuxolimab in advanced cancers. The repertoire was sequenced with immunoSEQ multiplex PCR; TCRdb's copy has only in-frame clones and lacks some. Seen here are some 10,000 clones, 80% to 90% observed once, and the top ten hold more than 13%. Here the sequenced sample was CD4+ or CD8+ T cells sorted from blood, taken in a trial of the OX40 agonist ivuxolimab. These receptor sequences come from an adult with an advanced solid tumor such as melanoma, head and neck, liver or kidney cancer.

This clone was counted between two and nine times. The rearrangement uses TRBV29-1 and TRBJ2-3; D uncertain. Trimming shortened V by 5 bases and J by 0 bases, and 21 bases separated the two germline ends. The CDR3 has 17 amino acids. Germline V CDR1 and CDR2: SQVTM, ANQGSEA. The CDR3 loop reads CSVNNLRSTASTDTQYF. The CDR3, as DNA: TGCAGCGTTAACAACCTCCGGAGTACCGCTAGCACAGATACGCAGTATTTT.

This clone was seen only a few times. For the CDR3, the DNA is TGTGCCAGCAGTGACTCACAGGGGACTGAAGCTTTCTTT. Protein product: CASSDSQGTEAFF. This rearrangement joins TRBV6-4 to TRBJ1-1; TRBD1 aligns across 7 bases. The J segment lost 5 bases and the V segment lost 0 bases, leaving 0 bases of the junction unmatched. The CDR3 loop spans 13 amino acids. Germline V CDR1 and CDR2: MRHNA, SNTAGT.

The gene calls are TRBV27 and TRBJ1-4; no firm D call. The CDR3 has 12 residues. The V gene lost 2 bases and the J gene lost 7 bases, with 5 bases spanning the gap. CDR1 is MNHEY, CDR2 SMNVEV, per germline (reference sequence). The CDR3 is CASSLVGEKLFF. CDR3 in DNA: TGTGCCAGCAGTTTAGTAGGTGAAAAACTGTTTTTT.

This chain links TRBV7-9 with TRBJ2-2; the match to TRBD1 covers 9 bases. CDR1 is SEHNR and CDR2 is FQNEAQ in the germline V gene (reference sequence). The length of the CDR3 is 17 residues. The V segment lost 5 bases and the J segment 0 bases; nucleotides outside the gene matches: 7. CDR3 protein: CASSQGTGLSNTGELFF. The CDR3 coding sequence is TGTGCCAGCAGCCAGGGGACAGGGCTTTCGAACACCGGGGAGCTGTTTTTT. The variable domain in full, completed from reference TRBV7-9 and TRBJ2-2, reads DTGVSQNPRHKITKRGQNVTFRCDPISEHNRLYWYRQTLGQGPEFLTYFQNEAQLEKSRLLSDRFSAERPKGSFSTLEIQRTEQGDSAMYLCASSQGTGLSNTGELFFGEGSRLTVL.

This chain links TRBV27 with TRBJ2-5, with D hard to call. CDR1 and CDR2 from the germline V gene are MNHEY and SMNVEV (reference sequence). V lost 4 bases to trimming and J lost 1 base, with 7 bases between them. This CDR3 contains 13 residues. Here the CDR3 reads CASSWSVQETQYF. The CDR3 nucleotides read TGTGCCAGCAGTTGGTCCGTCCAAGAGACCCAGTACTTC.

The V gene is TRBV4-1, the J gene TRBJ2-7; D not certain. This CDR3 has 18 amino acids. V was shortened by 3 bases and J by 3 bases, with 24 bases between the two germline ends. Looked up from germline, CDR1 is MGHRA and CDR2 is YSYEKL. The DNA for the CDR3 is TGCGCCAGCAGCCAGGCTCCGTTCAAGAGCGACGTAGGCTACGAGCAGTACTTC. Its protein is CASSQAPFKSDVGYEQYF.

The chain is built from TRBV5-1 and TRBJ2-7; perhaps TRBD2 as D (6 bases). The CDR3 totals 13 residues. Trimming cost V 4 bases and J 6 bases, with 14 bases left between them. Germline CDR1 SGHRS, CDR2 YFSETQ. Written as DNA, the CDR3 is TGCGCCAGCAGCCCGGACGGGGGACCCGAGCAGTACTTC. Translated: CASSPDGGPEQYF.

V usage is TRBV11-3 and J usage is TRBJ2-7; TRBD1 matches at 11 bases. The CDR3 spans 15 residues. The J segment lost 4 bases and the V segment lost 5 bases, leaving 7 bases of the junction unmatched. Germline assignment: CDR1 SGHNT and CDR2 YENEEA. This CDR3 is CASSPRTGGDYEQYF. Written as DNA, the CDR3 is TGTGCCAGCAGCCCCCGGACAGGGGGCGATTACGAGCAGTACTTC.

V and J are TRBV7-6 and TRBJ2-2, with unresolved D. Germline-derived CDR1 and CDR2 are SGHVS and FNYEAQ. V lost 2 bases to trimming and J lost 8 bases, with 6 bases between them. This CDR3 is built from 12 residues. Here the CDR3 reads CASSLIGGELFF. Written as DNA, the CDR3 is TGTGCCAGCAGCTTAATCGGGGGGGAGCTGTTTTTT.

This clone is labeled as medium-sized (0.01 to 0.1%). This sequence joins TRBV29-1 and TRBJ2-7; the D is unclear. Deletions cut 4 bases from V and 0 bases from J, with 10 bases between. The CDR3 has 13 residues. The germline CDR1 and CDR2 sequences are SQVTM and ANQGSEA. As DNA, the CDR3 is TGCAGCGTTGTTTCGTCGATCTCCTACGAGCAGTACTTC. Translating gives CSVVSSISYEQYF.

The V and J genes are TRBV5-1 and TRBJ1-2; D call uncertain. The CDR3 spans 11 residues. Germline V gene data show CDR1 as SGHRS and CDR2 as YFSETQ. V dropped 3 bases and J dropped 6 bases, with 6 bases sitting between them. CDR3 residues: CASSSGNGYTF. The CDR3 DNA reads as TGCGCCAGCAGCTCGGGAAATGGCTACACCTTC.

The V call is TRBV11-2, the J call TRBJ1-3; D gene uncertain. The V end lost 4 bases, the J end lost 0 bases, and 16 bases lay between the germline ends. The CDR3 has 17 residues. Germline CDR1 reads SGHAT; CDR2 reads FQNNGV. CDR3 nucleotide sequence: TGTGCCAGCAGCTCCATACGCGCCCAGAACTCTGGAAACACCATATATTTT. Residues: CASSSIRAQNSGNTIYF.

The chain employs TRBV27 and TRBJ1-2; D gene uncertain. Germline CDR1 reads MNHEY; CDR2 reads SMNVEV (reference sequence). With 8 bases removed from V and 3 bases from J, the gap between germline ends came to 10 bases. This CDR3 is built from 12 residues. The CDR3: CASSAGYYGYTF. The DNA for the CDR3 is TGTGCCAGCTCCGCGGGGTACTATGGCTACACCTTC.

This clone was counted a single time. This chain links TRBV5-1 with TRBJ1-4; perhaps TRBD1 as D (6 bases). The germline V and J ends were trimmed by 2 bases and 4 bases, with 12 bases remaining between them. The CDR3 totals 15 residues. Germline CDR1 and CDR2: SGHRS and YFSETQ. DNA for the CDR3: TGCGCCAGCAGCTTTGACACAGGGTTTAATGAAAAACTGTTTTTT. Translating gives CASSFDTGFNEKLFF.

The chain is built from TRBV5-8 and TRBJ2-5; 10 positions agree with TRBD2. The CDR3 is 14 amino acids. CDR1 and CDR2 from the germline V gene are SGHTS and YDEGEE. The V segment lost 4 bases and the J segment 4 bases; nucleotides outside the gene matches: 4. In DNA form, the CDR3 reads TGTGCCAGCAGCGTTCTAGCGGGAGCAGAGACCCAGTACTTC. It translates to CASSVLAGAETQYF. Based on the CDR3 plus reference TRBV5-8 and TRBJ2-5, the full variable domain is EAGVTQSPTHLIKTRGQQATLRCSPISGHTSVYWYQQALGLGLQFLLWYDEGEERNRGNFPPRFSGRQFPNYSSELNVNALELEDSALYLCASSVLAGAETQYFGPGTRLLVL.